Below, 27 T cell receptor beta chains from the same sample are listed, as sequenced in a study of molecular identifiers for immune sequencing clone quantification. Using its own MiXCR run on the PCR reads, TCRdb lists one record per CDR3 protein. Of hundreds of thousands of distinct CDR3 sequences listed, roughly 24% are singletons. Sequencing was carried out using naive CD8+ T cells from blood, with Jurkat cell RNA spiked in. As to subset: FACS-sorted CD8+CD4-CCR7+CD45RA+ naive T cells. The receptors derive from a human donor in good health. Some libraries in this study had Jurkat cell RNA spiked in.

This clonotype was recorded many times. The CDR3 reads CASGGLADYNEQFF. The CDR3 DNA reads as TGTGCCAGCGGGGGACTAGCGGATTACAATGAGCAGTTCTTC. J is TRBJ2-1 and V is TRBV11-2; 11 bases map to TRBD2. This CDR3 comprises 14 residues. Germline V gene lookup returns CDR1 SGHAT and CDR2 FQNNGV. J gave up 4 bases and V 8 bases, and 4 bases lay outside the gene matches.

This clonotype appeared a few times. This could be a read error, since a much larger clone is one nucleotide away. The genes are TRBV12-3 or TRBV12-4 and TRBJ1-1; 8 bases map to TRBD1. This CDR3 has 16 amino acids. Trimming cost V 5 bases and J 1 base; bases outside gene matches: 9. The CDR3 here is CASSPQDRVWNTEAFF. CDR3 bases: TGTGCCAGCAGTCCCCAGGACAGGGTTTGGAACACTGAAGCTTTCTTT.

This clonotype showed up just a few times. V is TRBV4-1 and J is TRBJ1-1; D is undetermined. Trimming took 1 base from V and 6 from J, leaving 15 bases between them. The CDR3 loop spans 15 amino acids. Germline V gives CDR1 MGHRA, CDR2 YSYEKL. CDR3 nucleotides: TGCGCCAGCAGCCAAGTCGGAGGACTTGGGGCTGAAGCTTTCTTT. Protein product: CASSQVGGLGAEAFF.

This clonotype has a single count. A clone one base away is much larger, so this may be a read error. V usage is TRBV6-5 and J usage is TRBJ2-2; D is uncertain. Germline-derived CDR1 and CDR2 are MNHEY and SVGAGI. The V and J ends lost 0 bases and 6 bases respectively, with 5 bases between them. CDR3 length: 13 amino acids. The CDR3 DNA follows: TGTGCCAGCAGTTACTCCCTATCCGGGGAGCTGTTTTTT. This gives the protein CASSYSLSGELFF.

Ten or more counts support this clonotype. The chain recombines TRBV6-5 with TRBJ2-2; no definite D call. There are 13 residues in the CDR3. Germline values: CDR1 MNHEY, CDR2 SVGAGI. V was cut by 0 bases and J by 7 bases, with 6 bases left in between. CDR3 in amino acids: CASSYSLGGELFF. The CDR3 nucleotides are TGTGCCAGCAGTTACTCCCTTGGCGGGGAGCTGTTTTTT.

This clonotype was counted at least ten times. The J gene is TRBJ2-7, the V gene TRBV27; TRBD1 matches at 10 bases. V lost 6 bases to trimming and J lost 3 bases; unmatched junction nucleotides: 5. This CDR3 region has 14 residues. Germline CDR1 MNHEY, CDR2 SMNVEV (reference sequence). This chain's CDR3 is CASRYGQGGYEQYF. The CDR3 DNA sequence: TGTGCCAGCAGATATGGACAGGGGGGCTACGAGCAGTACTTC.

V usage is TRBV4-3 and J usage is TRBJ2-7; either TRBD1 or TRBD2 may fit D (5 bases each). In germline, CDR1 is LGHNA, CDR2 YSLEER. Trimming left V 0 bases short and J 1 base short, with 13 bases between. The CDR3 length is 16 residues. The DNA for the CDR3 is TGCGCCAGCAGCCAAGATCGAGGGACGTTATCCTACGAGCAGTACTTC. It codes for CASSQDRGTLSYEQYF.

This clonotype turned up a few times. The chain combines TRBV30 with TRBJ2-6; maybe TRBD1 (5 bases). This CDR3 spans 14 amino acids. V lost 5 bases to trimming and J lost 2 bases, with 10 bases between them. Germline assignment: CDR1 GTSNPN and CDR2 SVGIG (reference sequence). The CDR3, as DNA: TGTGCCTGGCCAGGGCCCCCTGGGGCCAACGTCCTGACTTTC. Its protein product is CAWPGPPGANVLTF.

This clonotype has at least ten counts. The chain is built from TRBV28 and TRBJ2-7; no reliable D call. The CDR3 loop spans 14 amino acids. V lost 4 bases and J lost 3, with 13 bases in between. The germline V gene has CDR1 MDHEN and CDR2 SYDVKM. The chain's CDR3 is CASSSSWASYEQYF. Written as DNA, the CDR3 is TGTGCCAGCAGTTCGTCTTGGGCCAGCTACGAGCAGTACTTC.

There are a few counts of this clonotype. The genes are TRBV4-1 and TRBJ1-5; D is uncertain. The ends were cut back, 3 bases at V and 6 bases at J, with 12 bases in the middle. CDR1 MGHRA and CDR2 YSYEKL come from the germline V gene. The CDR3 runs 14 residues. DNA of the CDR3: TGCGCCAGCAGCCATACAACGGTAGGTCAGCCCCAGCATTTT. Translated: CASSHTTVGQPQHF.

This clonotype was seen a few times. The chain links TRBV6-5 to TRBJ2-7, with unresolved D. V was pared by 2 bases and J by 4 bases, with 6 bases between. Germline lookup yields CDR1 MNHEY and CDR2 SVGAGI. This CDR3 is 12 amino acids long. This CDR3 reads CASSYDGYEQYF. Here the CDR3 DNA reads TGTGCCAGCAGTTACGACGGGTACGAGCAGTACTTC.

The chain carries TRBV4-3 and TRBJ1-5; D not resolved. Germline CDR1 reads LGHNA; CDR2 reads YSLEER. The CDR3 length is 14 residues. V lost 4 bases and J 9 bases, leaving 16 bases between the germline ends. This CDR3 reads CASSPSKGIRPQHF. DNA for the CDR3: TGCGCCAGCAGCCCTTCTAAAGGGATTCGGCCCCAGCATTTT.

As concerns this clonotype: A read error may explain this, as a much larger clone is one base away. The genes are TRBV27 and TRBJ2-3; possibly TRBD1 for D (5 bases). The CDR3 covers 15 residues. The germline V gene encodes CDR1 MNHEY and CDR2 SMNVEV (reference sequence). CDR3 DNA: TGTGTCAGCAGTTCATCCAGGGTTGGCACAGATACGCAGTATTTT. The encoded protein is CVSSSSRVGTDTQYF.

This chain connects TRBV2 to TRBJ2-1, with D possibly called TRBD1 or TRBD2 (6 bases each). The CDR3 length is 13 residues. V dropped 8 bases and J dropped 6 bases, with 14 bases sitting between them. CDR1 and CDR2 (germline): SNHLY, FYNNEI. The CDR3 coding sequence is TGTGCCAGCCGCCGGGGGCTAGGCAATGAGCAGTTCTTC. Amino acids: CASRRGLGNEQFF.

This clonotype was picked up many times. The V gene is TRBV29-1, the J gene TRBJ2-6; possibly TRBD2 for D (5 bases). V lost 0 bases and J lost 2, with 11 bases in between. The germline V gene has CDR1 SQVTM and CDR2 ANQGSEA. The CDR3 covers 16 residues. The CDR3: CSVEDLFGAGANVLTF. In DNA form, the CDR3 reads TGCAGCGTTGAAGATCTATTCGGGGCTGGGGCCAACGTCCTGACTTTC.

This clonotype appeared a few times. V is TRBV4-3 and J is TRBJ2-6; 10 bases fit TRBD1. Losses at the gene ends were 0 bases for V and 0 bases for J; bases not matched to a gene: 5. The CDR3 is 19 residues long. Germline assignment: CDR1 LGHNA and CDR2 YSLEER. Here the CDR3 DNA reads TGCGCCAGCAGCCAAGATCGGGGGGACAGGGGCTCTGGGGCCAACGTCCTGACTTTC. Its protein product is CASSQDRGDRGSGANVLTF.

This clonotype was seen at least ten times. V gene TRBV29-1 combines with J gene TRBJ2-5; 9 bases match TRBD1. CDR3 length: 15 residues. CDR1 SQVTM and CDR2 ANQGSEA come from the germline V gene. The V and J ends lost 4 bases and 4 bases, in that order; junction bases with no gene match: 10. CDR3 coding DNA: TGCAGCGTTGTGGGGGGGACAGGGAGGGCAGAGACCCAGTACTTC. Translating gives CSVVGGTGRAETQYF.

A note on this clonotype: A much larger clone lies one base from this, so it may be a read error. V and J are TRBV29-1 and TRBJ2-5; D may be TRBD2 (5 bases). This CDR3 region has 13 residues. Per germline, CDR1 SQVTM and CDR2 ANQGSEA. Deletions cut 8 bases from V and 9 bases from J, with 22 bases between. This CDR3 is CSIFTAAGEAQYF. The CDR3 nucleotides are TGCAGCATCTTCACAGCGGCCGGCGAGGCCCAGTACTTC.

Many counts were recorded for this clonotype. CDR3 region: CASSQDRTDTEAFF. CDR3 nucleotides: TGCGCCAGCAGCCAAGATCGGACAGACACTGAAGCTTTCTTT. V gene TRBV4-1 combines with J gene TRBJ1-1, with a possible D match to TRBD1 (6 bases). Germline-derived CDR1 and CDR2 are MGHRA and YSYEKL. The CDR3 has 14 amino acids. The germline V and J ends were trimmed by 0 bases and 3 bases, with 8 bases remaining between them.

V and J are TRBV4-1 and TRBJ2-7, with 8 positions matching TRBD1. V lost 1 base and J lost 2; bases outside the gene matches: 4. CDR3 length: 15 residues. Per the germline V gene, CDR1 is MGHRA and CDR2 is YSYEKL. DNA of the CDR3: TGCGCCAGCAGCCAAGGACGGACAGGGACCTACGAGCAGTACTTC. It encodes CASSQGRTGTYEQYF.

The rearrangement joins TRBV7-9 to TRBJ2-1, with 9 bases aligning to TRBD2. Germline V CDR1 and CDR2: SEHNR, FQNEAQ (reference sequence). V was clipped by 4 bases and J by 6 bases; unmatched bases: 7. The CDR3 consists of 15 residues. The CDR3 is CASSYAAGGPNEQFF. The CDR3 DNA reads TGTGCCAGCAGCTACGCGGCGGGAGGGCCCAATGAGCAGTTCTTC.

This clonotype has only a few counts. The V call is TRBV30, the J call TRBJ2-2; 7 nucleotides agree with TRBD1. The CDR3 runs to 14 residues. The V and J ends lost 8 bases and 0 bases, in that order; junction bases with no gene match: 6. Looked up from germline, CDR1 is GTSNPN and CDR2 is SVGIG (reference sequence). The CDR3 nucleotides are TGTGCCCAGCAGACAGGGTCGAACACCGGGGAGCTGTTTTTT. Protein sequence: CAQQTGSNTGELFF.

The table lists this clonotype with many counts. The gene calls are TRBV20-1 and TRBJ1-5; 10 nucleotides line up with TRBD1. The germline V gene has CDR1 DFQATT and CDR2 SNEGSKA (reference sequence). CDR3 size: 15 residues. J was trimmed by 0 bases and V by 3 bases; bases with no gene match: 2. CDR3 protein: CSARDRGYSNQPQHF. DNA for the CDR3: TGCAGTGCTAGGGACAGGGGGTATAGCAATCAGCCCCAGCATTTT.

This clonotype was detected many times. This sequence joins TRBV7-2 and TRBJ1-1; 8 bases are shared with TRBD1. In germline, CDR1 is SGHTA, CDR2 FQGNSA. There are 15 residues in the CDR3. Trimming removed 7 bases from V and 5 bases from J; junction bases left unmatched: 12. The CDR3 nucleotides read TGTGCCAGCATCCTTCCAGGGGGCGTTAGGACTGAAGCTTTCTTT. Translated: CASILPGGVRTEAFF. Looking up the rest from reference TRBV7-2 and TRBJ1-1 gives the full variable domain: GAGVSQSPSNKVTEKGKDVELRCDPISGHTALYWYRQSLGQGLEFLIYFQGNSAPDKSGLPSDRFSAERTGGSVSTLTIQRTQQEDSAVYLCASILPGGVRTEAFFGQGTRLTVV.

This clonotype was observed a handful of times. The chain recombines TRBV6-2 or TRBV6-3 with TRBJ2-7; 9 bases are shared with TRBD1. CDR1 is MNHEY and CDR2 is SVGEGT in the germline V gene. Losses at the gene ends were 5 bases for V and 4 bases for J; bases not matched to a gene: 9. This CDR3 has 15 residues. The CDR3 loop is CASSPSGTGPYEQYF. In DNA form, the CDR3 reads TGTGCCAGCAGTCCCTCCGGGACAGGGCCTTACGAGCAGTACTTC.

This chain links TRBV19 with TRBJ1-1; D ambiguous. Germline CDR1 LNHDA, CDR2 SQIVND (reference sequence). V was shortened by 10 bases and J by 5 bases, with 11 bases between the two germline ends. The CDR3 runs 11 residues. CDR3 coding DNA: TGTGCCATTCAGATAAAGACTGAAGCTTTCTTT. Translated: CAIQIKTEAFF.

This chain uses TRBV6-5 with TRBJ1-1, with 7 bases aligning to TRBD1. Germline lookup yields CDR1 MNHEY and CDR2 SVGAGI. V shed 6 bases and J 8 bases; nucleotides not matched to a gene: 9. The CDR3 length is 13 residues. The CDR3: CASSLGYRGEAFF. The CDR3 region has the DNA TGTGCCAGCAGCCTCGGTTACAGGGGAGAAGCTTTCTTT.